These T cell receptor beta chains were read from a single sample in a study of blood T cell repertoires in COVID-19. The table came from immunoSEQ multiplex PCR; TCRdb's copy has only in-frame clones and leaves some out. This table has more than 80,000 clones, around three quarters appearing once. The sequencing sample was made of peripheral blood. Source of these receptors: a woman aged 55 to 70 in a cohort sampled during active or convalescent COVID-19. Both conserved end residues are part of each CDR3. A D gene is named only where the DNA matches it firmly. Clone size is given for some rows only: seen once, a few or many times, or a class if the clone is expanded.

abundance | d_gene | j_gene | v_gene | CDR3nt | CDR3aa
few | - | TRBJ2-1 | TRBV24-1 | TGTGCCACCAGTGACCCTATGACAGGGACTAATGAGCAGTTCTTC | CATSDPMTGTNEQFF
once | - | TRBJ2-2 | TRBV7-9 | TGTGCCAGCAGCTTAAATCGGGGATGGGACACCGGGGAGCTGTTTTTT | CASSLNRGWDTGELFF
few | TRBD2 | TRBJ2-5 | TRBV3-1/TRBV3-2 | TGTGCCAGCAGGCGGACTAGCGGGGGGGCCGGCCAAGAGACCCAGTACTTC | CASRRTSGGAGQETQYF
- | - | TRBJ1-3 | TRBV25-1 | TGTGCCAGCAGTGAGCGGGTCCCCACTGGAAACACCATATATTTT | CASSERVPTGNTIYF
- | TRBD1 | TRBJ1-2 | TRBV19 | TGTGCCAGTAGTATGGGACAGGGGGCTAGAAGCTATGGCTACACCTTC | CASSMGQGARSYGYTF
once | TRBD1 | TRBJ2-7 | TRBV5-4 | TGTGCCAGCAGCTTATCCACCGGGACAGTCTACGAGCAGTACTTC | CASSLSTGTVYEQYF
- | - | TRBJ2-3 | TRBV21-1 | TGTGCCAGCAGCAAAGCTTACAGGGACCTCACAGATACGCAGTATTTT | CASSKAYRDLTDTQYF
- | - | TRBJ1-5 | TRBV4-2 | TGTGCCAGCAGCCAAGTTCAGGGAACGAGCAATCAGCCCCAGCATTTT | CASSQVQGTSNQPQHF
once | TRBD1 | TRBJ1-2 | TRBV6-5 | TGTGCCAGCAGTTCCGGGACAGGGAACTATGGCTACACCTTC | CASSSGTGNYGYTF
many | - | TRBJ1-5 | TRBV6-2/TRBV6-3 | TGTGCCAGCAGTTTTAGAGGGTGGGGTCAGCCCCAGCATTTT | CASSFRGWGQPQHF
- | TRBD2 | TRBJ2-2 | TRBV19 | TGTGCCAGTAGTCAACGGGGGGGCGTAAGGTGGACCGGGGAGCTGTTTTTT | CASSQRGGVRWTGELFF
- | TRBD2 | TRBJ2-3 | TRBV11-3 | TGTGCCAGCAGCCGGCGGGGGGGCACAGATACGCAGTATTTT | CASSRRGGTDTQYF
- | - | TRBJ2-3 | TRBV19 | TGTGCCAGTAGTATGGGGGGATACACAGATACGCAGTATTTT | CASSMGGYTDTQYF
few | - | TRBJ2-7 | TRBV19 | TGTGCCAGTAGTATATGGGGCACGAGCTCCTACGAGCAGTACTTC | CASSIWGTSSYEQYF